These 11 T cell receptor beta chains came from one sample sequenced in a study of blood T cell repertoires in COVID-19. The assay was immunoSEQ multiplex PCR, and TCRdb's table has in-frame clones only and misses some. The sample yields fewer than 700,000 clones, about 88% seen once. Material: peripheral blood. The source of these receptors is a woman in her 50s with COVID-19, enrolled during active disease.

The V gene is TRBV6-6, the J gene TRBJ2-3, with a weak D call TRBD2 (6 bases). V was cut by 8 bases and J by 4 bases, with 19 bases left in between. The CDR3 is 15 residues long. Germline V gives CDR1 MNHNY, CDR2 SVGAGI (reference sequence). The CDR3 nucleotides read TGTGCCAGCGGCGGGACTGTAACCACGGCAGATACGCAGTATTTT. Amino acid sequence: CASGGTVTTADTQYF.

The chain joins TRBV2 to TRBJ1-1; no reliable D call. Trimming pared 0 bases from V and 10 bases from J, leaving 6 bases between. Germline CDR1 reads SNHLY; CDR2 reads FYNNEI. The CDR3 is made up of 11 amino acids. In DNA, the CDR3 is TGTGCCAGCAGTGAAGCTAGATCAGCTTTCTTT. Its translation: CASSEARSAFF.

The gene calls are TRBV19 and TRBJ1-4, with TRBD1 matching 12 bases. CDR1 and CDR2 (germline): LNHDA, SQIVND (reference sequence). V shed 7 bases, J shed 3 bases, and the junction held 12 bases outside the gene matches. The CDR3 is 18 amino acids. The chain's CDR3 is CASTRYRDRGLSNEKLFF. The CDR3 DNA reads TGTGCCAGTACTCGCTACCGGGACAGGGGGCTGTCTAATGAAAAACTGTTTTTT.

On this clone itself: Without the conserved terminal phenylalanine or tryptophan, this CDR3 likely stems from a read error. It is unclear where the CDR3 begins or ends on the DNA, so no DNA is shown, and the CDR3 is as TCRdb lists it. The chain couples TRBV5-4 to TRBJ1-1. Germline CDR1 is SGHNT and CDR2 is YYREEE (reference sequence). The CDR3 is 13 residues long, counting both termini. CDR3 amino acids: CASRMEGWVRDQI.

The V and J genes are TRBV2 and TRBJ1-2, with D tentatively TRBD1 (6 bases). V was cut by 6 bases and J by 5 bases, with 25 bases left in between. This CDR3 has 17 amino acids. The germline CDR1 and CDR2 sequences are SNHLY and FYNNEI. The CDR3 DNA sequence: TGTGCCAGCAGAACCGGGACACTCTTACAAGGACCGTATGGCTACACCTTC. This codes for CASRTGTLLQGPYGYTF. Full variable domain (remainder filled in from reference TRBV2 and TRBJ1-2): EPEVTQTPSHQVTQMGQEVILRCVPISNHLYFYWYRQILGQKVEFLVSFYNNEISEKSEIFDDQFSVERPDGSNFTLKIRSTKLEDSAMYFCASRTGTLLQGPYGYTFGSGTRLTVV.

V is TRBV19 and J is TRBJ1-1, with a tentative D call TRBD1 (5 bases). The germline CDR1 and CDR2 sequences are LNHDA and SQIVND (reference sequence). The CDR3 covers 14 residues. The ends were cut back, 7 bases at V and 6 bases at J, with 18 bases in the middle. The CDR3 DNA follows: TGTGCCAGTATTCGCGGGGGGGGGAGTTCTGAAGCTTTCTTT. This gives the protein CASIRGGGSSEAFF.

This sequence joins TRBV27 and TRBJ2-7; 8 bases agree with TRBD1. V lost 5 bases to trimming and J lost 3 bases; unmatched junction nucleotides: 6. Germline V gives CDR1 MNHEY, CDR2 SMNVEV (reference sequence). This CDR3 has 14 amino acids. The CDR3 DNA reads as TGTGCCAGCAGTCCGACAGGACAGGGCTACGAGCAGTACTTC. Amino acids: CASSPTGQGYEQYF.

The chain carries TRBV11-3 and TRBJ1-1, with D possibly matching TRBD1 (5 bases). This CDR3 has 14 amino acids. Germline-derived CDR1 and CDR2 are SGHNT and YENEEA. Trimming shortened V by 4 bases and J by 3 bases, and 12 bases separated the two germline ends. The CDR3 coding sequence is TGTGCCAGCAGCTCCGGCGGGGCGTACACTGAAGCTTTCTTT. Its protein is CASSSGGAYTEAFF.

The V gene is TRBV5-5, the J gene TRBJ1-2; 11 bases match TRBD1. CDR1 SGHKS and CDR2 YYEKEE come from the germline V gene (reference sequence). Losses at the gene ends were 5 bases for V and 13 bases for J; bases not matched to a gene: 7. This CDR3 has 12 amino acids. The CDR3 loop is CASSWTGGSLTF. CDR3 sequence (DNA): TGTGCCAGCAGTTGGACAGGGGGCTCCCTCACCTTC.

This clone was recorded once. The chain employs TRBV28 and TRBJ2-7, with D possibly matching TRBD1 (5 bases). The CDR3 contains 15 residues. Trimming pared 2 bases from V and 3 bases from J, leaving 14 bases between. The germline V gene encodes CDR1 MDHEN and CDR2 SYDVKM. The CDR3, as DNA: TGTGCCAGCAGTTTACGACAGTTAACCCACTACGAGCAGTACTTC. Translated, it gives CASSLRQLTHYEQYF. The full variable domain, rest sourced from reference TRBV28 and TRBJ2-7, is DVKVTQSSRYLVKRTGEKVFLECVQDMDHENMFWYRQDPGLGLRLIYFSYDVKMKEKGDIPEGYSVSREKKERFSLILESASTNQTSMYLCASSLRQLTHYEQYFGPGTRLTVT.

This clone was recorded once. The CDR3 protein is CASSPPGTGHTEAFF. The CDR3 coding sequence is TGTGCCAGCAGCCCGCCCGGGACAGGGCACACTGAAGCTTTCTTT. This chain joins TRBV7-6 and TRBJ1-1; 9 bases map to TRBD1. The CDR3 has 15 amino acids. J gave up 3 bases and V 5 bases, and 7 bases lay outside the gene matches. Germline V lookup: CDR1 SGHVS, CDR2 FNYEAQ.